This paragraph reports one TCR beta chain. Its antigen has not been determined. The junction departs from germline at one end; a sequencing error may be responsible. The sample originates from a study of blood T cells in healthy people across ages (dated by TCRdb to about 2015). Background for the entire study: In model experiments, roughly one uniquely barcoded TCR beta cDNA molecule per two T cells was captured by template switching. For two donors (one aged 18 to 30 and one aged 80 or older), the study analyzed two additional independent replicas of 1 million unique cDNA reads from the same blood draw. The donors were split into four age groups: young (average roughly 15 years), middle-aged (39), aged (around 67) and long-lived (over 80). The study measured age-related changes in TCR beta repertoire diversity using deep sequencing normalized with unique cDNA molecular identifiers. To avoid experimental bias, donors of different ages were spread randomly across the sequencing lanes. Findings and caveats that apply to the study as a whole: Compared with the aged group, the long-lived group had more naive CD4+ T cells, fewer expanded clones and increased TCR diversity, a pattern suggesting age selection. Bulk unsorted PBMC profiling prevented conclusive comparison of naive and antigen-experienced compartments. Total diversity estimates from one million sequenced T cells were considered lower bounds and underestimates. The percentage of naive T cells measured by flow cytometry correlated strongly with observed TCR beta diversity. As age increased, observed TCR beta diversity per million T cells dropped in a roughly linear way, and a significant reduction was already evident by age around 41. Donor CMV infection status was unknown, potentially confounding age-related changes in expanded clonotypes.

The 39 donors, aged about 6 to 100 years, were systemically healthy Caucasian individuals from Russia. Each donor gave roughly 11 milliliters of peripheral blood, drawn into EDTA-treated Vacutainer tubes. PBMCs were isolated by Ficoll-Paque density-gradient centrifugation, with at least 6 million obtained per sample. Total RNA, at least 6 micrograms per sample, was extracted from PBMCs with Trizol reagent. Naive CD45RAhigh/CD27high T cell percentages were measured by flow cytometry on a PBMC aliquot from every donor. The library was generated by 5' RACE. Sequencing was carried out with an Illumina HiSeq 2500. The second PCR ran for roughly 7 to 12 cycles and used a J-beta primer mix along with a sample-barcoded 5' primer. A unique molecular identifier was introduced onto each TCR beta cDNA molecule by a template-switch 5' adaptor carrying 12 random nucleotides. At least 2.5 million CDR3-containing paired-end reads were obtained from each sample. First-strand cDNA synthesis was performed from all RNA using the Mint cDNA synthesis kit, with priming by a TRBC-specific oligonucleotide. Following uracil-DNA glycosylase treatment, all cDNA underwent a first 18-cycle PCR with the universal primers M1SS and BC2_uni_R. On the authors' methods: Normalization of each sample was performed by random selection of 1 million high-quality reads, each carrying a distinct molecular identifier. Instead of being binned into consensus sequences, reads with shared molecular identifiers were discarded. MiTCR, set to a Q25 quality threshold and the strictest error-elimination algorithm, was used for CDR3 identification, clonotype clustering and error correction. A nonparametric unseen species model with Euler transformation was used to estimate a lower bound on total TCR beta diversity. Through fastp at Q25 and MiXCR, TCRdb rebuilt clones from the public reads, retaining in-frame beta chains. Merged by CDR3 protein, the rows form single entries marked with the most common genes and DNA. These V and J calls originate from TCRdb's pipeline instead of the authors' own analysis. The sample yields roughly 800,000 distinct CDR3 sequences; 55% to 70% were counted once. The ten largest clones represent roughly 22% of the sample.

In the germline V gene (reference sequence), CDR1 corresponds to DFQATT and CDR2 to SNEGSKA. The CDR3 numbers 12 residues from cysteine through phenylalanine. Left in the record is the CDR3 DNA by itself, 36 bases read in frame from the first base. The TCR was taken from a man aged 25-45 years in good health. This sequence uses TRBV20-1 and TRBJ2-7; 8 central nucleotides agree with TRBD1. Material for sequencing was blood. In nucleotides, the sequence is TGCAGTGCTAACCAGGGGGCTTACGAGCAGTACTTT. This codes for CSANQGAYEQYF.